This TCR beta chain is from a study of T-cell reconstitution after alpha-beta-depleted transplantation in children. Study-level results: Several hundred graft clones that had expanded were reportedly the source of alpha-beta T cells about two months after transplant. The authors attributed T-cell counts and diversity one year after transplant mostly to newly produced T cells.

The authors prepared the TCRbeta library with unique molecular identifiers. TCRdb itself ran the PCR reads through MiXCR, one entry per CDR3 protein. The sample shows around 420,000 distinct CDR3 sequences, 15% to 20% of them seen only once. Note on this clonotype: The antigen remains undetermined.

This TCR was sampled from a boy in the first two years of life who had a stem cell transplant for Wiskott-Aldrich syndrome, so the T cells may come from the graft donor. The material was PBMCs, mostly from graft donor cells, obtained 360 days after TCRalphabeta/CD19-depleted stem cell transplant.

CDR3 loop: CASSYSRDRGYPPLHF. DNA for the CDR3: TGTGCCAGCAGTTACTCCCGGGACAGGGGGTATCCACCCCTCCACTTT. The chain carries TRBV6-5 and TRBJ1-6; 11 bases match TRBD1. CDR3 length: 16 residues. Germline-derived CDR1 and CDR2 are MNHEY and SVGAGI. V trimming: 0 bases; J trimming: 11 bases; junction bases outside the gene matches: 6.